The entry below describes one T cell receptor (beta chain). Its specific antigen is unknown. Base qualities were left out, and no much larger clone turns up one base away. From cysteine to phenylalanine, the CDR3 is 11 amino acids long. The only DNA kept is the CDR3, 33 bases in frame from the first base. From the germline V gene, CDR1 is SGHVS and CDR2 is FQNEAQ. V is reduced by 6 bases and J by 4 bases, leaving a spacing of 4 bases between them. A MiSeq instrument was used for deep resolution sequencing, which targeted depths ranging from 1 in 1 million up to 1 in 200,000 T cells, with coverage averaging 10x for each clonotype. The immunoSEQ hsTCRB Kit was used to generate the TCR beta libraries. In the authors' own workflow: Data were analyzed with ImmunoSEQ Data Assistant and ImmunoSEQ Analyzer, with V, D and J genes assigned per IMGT definitions. Clonality was computed as one minus normalized Shannon entropy of productive rearrangement frequencies, ranging from 0 to 1. Public clonotype analysis was restricted to overrepresented clonotypes comprising at least 0.05% of each patient's repertoire. About a dozen repertoires from age-matched healthy donors, obtained from immuneACCESS, served as clonality controls. TCRdb provides this immuneACCESS table in a form limited to in-frame rearrangements. Some clones are lacking; in checked studies, under half of them reflect an unresolved V gene, and why the rest are absent is not known. V, J and clone size are taken as reported in that table, and D and trimming were inferred from the DNA itself. Here the sample has some 290,000 clones; about 80% occur a single time. The ten most abundant clones make up 6.7% of the sample.

The data originate from a study of cytotoxic CD8 clonotypes in ibrutinib-treated CLL (dated by TCRdb to 2020 to 2022). In terms of the full investigation: The cohort had about a dozen relapsed/refractory and approximately 15 treatment-naive patients; 17 to 18 were IGHV unmutated. Responses were partial in some 24 patients and complete in 2; after median roughly 69 months follow-up, around 14 stayed in remission and around 12 progressed. Samples at response were collected after a median of about twelve months of treatment, with a range of roughly 6 to 40 months. An average of 255,043 productive templates and about 100,000 productive rearrangements was obtained per sample. Of the 70 to 100 people in the trial, roughly 27 had longitudinal samples available. Cryopreserved peripheral blood mononuclear cells were obtained prior to treatment, at the time of response, and at either disease progression or sustained remission. General study outcomes and caveats: Sampling times were not matched between sustained-remission and progressing patients, and lymph node repertoires were not studied. At baseline, clonality was higher than in age-matched healthy donors and showed a strong correlation with circulating CD8+ T-cell counts. At ibrutinib response clonality went up, during sustained remission it held steady, and at progression it dropped back toward baseline. Public clonotypes were rare and either shrank or stayed stable during treatment, and the rise in clonality at ibrutinib response reflected expansion of private clonotypes.

Roughly 2.2 micrograms of genomic DNA were extracted from cryopreserved PBMCs for TCR beta library preparation. High-throughput TCR beta sequencing was performed on longitudinal blood samples from CLL patients receiving ibrutinib monotherapy. The patients took part in an open-label, single-center phase 2 trial of ibrutinib monotherapy. The input for sequencing was PBMCs, taken before ibrutinib treatment. This sequence was found in a human donor with chronic lymphocytic leukemia. The V and J genes are TRBV7-8 and TRBJ1-3; the D gene cannot be resolved reliably. The CDR3 reads CASRMGNTIYF. The bases are TGTGCCAGCAGGATGGGAAACACCATATATTTT.